This T cell receptor (beta chain) is drawn from a study of human T cells and chemical hapten exposure. Described time point: patch test 3, about 24 weeks after DPC sensitization. Treatment indicated: therapeutic diphenylcyclopropenone sensitization with weekly scalp DPC. One entry per CDR3 protein, called by TCRdb with MiXCR from the RACE reads. The data contain around 85,000 distinct CDR3 sequences, approximately 13% of them singletons. The ends were cut back, 1 base at V and 0 bases at J, with 6 bases in the middle. Germline V CDR1 and CDR2: DFQATT, SNEGSKA (reference sequence). This CDR3 is 14 amino acids long. This clonotype was observed many times.

The TCR originated in a woman in her forties or fifties with alopecia areata. Some clones in this sample may be carry-over from other donors' samples. The J gene is TRBJ2-2, the V gene TRBV20-1; no clear D. The input for sequencing was whole blood, taken in connection with sensitization to the hapten diphenylcyclopropenone (DPC). CDR3 nucleotide sequence: TGCAGTGCTAGAGGACACGCGAACACCGGGGAGCTGTTTTTT. It yields the protein CSARGHANTGELFF.